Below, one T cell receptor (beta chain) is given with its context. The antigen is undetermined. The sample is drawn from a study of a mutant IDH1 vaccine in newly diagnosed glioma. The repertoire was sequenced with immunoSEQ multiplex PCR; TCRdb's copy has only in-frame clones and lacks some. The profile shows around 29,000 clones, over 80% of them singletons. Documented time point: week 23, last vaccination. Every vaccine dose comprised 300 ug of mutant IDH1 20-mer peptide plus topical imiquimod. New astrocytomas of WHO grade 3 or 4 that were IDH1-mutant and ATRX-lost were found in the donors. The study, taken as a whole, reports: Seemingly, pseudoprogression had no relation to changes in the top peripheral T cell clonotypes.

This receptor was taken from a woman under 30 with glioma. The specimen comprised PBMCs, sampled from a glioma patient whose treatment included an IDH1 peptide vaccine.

The CDR3 nucleotides are TGTGCCAGCAGCTTAGCACTAGCGGTTGGAGAGCAGTACTTC. Its protein is CASSLALAVGEQYF. This chain joins TRBV7-6 and TRBJ2-7, with 8 bases matching TRBD2. Per germline, CDR1 SGHVS and CDR2 FNYEAQ. This CDR3 comprises 14 residues. V dropped 0 bases and J dropped 7; count of bases not matched to a gene: 5.